This T cell receptor (beta chain) came from a study of T cell responses to AZD1222 COVID-19 vaccine. Libraries were prepared by immunoSEQ multiplex PCR; TCRdb keeps only in-frame clonotypes and omits some of them. The sample carries 100,000 or so clones, 75% to 95% recorded once. Whole-study results and caveats: Donors were mostly white British, more females; clonal diversity possibly underestimated.

Comments on this clone: What it binds is not known.

The sequenced sample was peripheral blood, obtained on day 0 of AZD1222 vaccination. The receptor was isolated from an adult in good health.

CDR3 nucleotides: TGTGCCAGCAGTTTGACAGGGCTGGAGGGCTACACCTTC. Its translation is CASSLTGLEGYTF. The J gene is TRBJ1-2, the V gene TRBV28, with 7 bases identical to TRBD1. This CDR3 is 13 amino acids long. Germline CDR1 reads MDHEN; CDR2 reads SYDVKM. V lost 3 bases to trimming and J lost 8 bases; unmatched junction nucleotides: 6.